The 3 T cell receptor beta chains presented below share a single source sample, sequenced in a study of cytomegalovirus exposure and HLA in healthy donors. Use of 60 Vbeta and 13 Jbeta primers characterized the PCR. The repertoire was sequenced with immunoSEQ multiplex PCR; TCRdb's copy has only in-frame clones and lacks some. The table records some 130,000 clones, approximately 79% of them present only once. Sequencing was performed on PBMCs. The receptors derive from a man aged 35-49 years in good health and CMV-seropositive.

In its sample, this clone was seen a few times. The chain combines TRBV19 with TRBJ2-1; 12 nucleotides align to TRBD1. Germline CDR1 is LNHDA and CDR2 is SQIVND (reference sequence). J gave up 6 bases and V 3 bases, and 3 bases lay outside the gene matches. The CDR3 has 15 amino acids. The CDR3 coding sequence is TGTGCCAGTAGTATGGGACAGGGGGCCGGCAATGAGCAGTTCTTC. Its protein product is CASSMGQGAGNEQFF.

This clone was seen only a few times. Other DNA sequences from this sample encode an identical CDR3 as well. The chain joins TRBV6-6 to TRBJ1-1, with TRBD1 matching 9 bases. Germline CDR1 MNHNY, CDR2 SVGAGI (reference sequence). The length of the CDR3 is 14 residues. V was pared by 0 bases and J by 4 bases, with 0 bases of the junction left unmatched. The CDR3 region is CASSYSTGGTEAFF. The CDR3 region has the DNA TGTGCCAGCAGTTACTCGACAGGGGGCACTGAAGCTTTCTTT.

The rearrangement uses TRBV5-1 and TRBJ2-5; 7 positions match TRBD1. The CDR3 loop spans 14 amino acids. Trimming took 2 bases from V and 2 from J; bases not matched to a gene: 3. The germline gives CDR1 SGHRS, CDR2 YFSETQ. Here the CDR3 DNA reads TGCGCCAGCAGCTTAGGCAGGGGGCAAGAGACCCAGTACTTC. Translating it yields CASSLGRGQETQYF.